A single sample gave rise to the 17 T cell receptor beta chains below, sequenced in a study of blood T cell repertoires in COVID-19. TCRdb's table, derived via immunoSEQ multiplex PCR, lists solely in-frame clones and lacks some. The sample yields 17,000 or so clones, 75% to 90% seen once. Sequenced material: peripheral blood. These TCRs come from a human donor in a cohort sampled during active COVID-19.

The chain couples TRBV28 to TRBJ1-5; D remains unclear. The CDR3 contains 16 residues. Germline CDR1 reads MDHEN; CDR2 reads SYDVKM. The ends were cut back, 1 base at V and 0 bases at J, with 10 bases in the middle. CDR3 protein: CASSLFGDYSNQPQHF. The CDR3 nucleotides are TGTGCCAGCAGTTTATTCGGGGATTATAGCAATCAGCCCCAGCATTTT.

CDR3 DNA sequence: TGTGCCAGCAGTTTTCAGACAGGGTCTAGCAATCAGCCCCAGCATTTT. This translates into CASSFQTGSSNQPQHF. J is TRBJ1-5 and V is TRBV28; 7 bases fit TRBD1. The CDR3 is 16 residues long. V dropped 3 bases and J dropped 0; count of bases not matched to a gene: 5. The germline V gene has CDR1 MDHEN and CDR2 SYDVKM.

The table lists this clone with a count of one. The CDR3, as DNA: TGTGCCAGCAGTCGAGGCGGGTCGTATGAGCAGTTCTTC. It is translated as CASSRGGSYEQFF. The chain employs TRBV28 and TRBJ2-1; D is possibly TRBD2 (5 bases). This CDR3 has 13 amino acids. In germline, CDR1 is MDHEN, CDR2 SYDVKM. Trimming left V 5 bases short and J 8 bases short, with 13 bases between.

The chain joins TRBV10-1 to TRBJ2-7; 11 positions match TRBD1. The CDR3 sequence is 14 residues long. Germline assignment: CDR1 WNHNN and CDR2 SYGVQD (reference sequence). Trimming removed 4 bases from V and 5 bases from J; junction bases left unmatched: 4. CDR3 nucleotide sequence: TGCGCCAGCAGTGTGGACAGGGGGCACAACGAGCAGTACTTC. This sequence encodes CASSVDRGHNEQYF.

The V and J genes are TRBV18 and TRBJ2-7, with 8 nucleotides matching TRBD2. CDR3 size: 14 residues. The germline V gene encodes CDR1 KGHSH and CDR2 LQKENI. V lost 3 bases and J lost 0; bases outside the gene matches: 1. The CDR3 region is CASSPSGDSYEQYF. CDR3 coding DNA: TGTGCCAGCTCACCTAGCGGGGACTCCTACGAGCAGTACTTC.

The V call is TRBV19, the J call TRBJ2-1; 9 bases are a match to TRBD1. Germline V gives CDR1 LNHDA, CDR2 SQIVND (reference sequence). V lost 6 bases, J lost 8 bases, and 8 bases stayed unmatched. CDR3 size: 14 residues. In DNA form, the CDR3 reads TGTGCCAGTAGGCGACAGGGGGTTGTTGATGAGCAGTTCTTC. It specifies CASRRQGVVDEQFF.

This sequence joins TRBV5-6 and TRBJ2-5; a possible D gene is TRBD1 (5 bases). This CDR3 spans 16 amino acids. Trimming took 4 bases from V and 1 from J, leaving 17 bases between them. Germline CDR1 reads SGHDT; CDR2 reads YYEEEE. The CDR3 is CASSLPGPRSQETQYF. Written as DNA, the CDR3 is TGTGCCAGCAGCCTACCAGGGCCTAGAAGCCAAGAGACCCAGTACTTC.

The CDR3 nucleotides are TGCGCCAGCAGCCAACCCGAGAGATCGAACACCGGGGAGCTGTTTTTT. Translated: CASSQPERSNTGELFF. The chain links TRBV4-1 to TRBJ2-2, with D unresolved. There are 16 residues in the CDR3. Germline CDR1 reads MGHRA; CDR2 reads YSYEKL. The V gene lost 2 bases and the J gene lost 0 bases, with 10 bases spanning the gap.

This chain joins TRBV4-1 and TRBJ1-1, with TRBD1 as a possible D gene (6 bases). From germline, CDR1 is MGHRA and CDR2 YSYEKL. The CDR3 loop spans 14 amino acids. V was clipped by 0 bases and J by 5 bases, with 10 bases between them. CDR3 amino acids: CASSQERGGTEAFF. The CDR3 nucleotides are TGCGCCAGCAGCCAAGAGAGGGGGGGGACTGAAGCTTTCTTT.

This chain uses TRBV2 with TRBJ2-3; 7 bases map to TRBD2. The CDR3 runs 16 residues. The junction had 6 bases not matched to a gene; V was cut back by 1 base and J by 2 bases. Germline V gives CDR1 SNHLY, CDR2 FYNNEI. This CDR3 is CASSEGSSGYTDTQYF. The CDR3 nucleotides read TGTGCCAGCAGTGAAGGGAGTAGCGGGTACACAGATACGCAGTATTTT.

V is TRBV6-5 and J is TRBJ2-3; possible D gene TRBD2, 6 bases. V gave up 6 bases and J gave up 4 bases, with 11 bases separating them. In germline, CDR1 is MNHEY, CDR2 SVGAGI. The length of the CDR3 is 13 residues. CDR3 loop: CASRSPGADTQYF. CDR3 sequence (DNA): TGTGCCAGCAGGAGTCCGGGAGCAGATACGCAGTATTTT.

This chain joins TRBV18 and TRBJ2-4; tentative D call: TRBD1 (6 bases). The V and J ends lost 3 bases and 8 bases respectively, with 14 bases between them. Germline V lookup: CDR1 KGHSH, CDR2 LQKENI. The CDR3 runs 14 residues. As DNA, the CDR3 is TGTGCCAGCTCACCGGGACAATACGGACACATTCAGTACTTC. It specifies CASSPGQYGHIQYF.

This chain links TRBV5-6 with TRBJ1-2; TRBD1 aligns across 10 bases. Germline lookup yields CDR1 SGHDT and CDR2 YYEEEE. The length of the CDR3 is 13 residues. V dropped 4 bases and J dropped 8; count of bases not matched to a gene: 5. The CDR3 here is CASSRGDRGGYTF. CDR3 nucleotide sequence: TGTGCCAGCAGCCGCGGGGACAGGGGAGGCTACACCTTC.

V usage is TRBV5-6 and J usage is TRBJ1-1; tentatively, D is TRBD1 (6 bases). V was cut by 5 bases and J by 0 bases, with 20 bases left in between. The V gene's germline CDR1 is SGHDT and CDR2 YYEEEE. CDR3 length: 17 residues. CDR3 protein: CASRPTGDEALNTEAFF. CDR3 nucleotide sequence: TGTGCCAGCAGACCGACAGGAGACGAAGCATTGAACACTGAAGCTTTCTTT.

This chain links TRBV5-4 with TRBJ2-7; 8 bases align to TRBD1. Unmatched junction bases numbered 14, after V lost 6 bases and J lost 6 bases. The length of the CDR3 is 15 residues. Germline CDR1 and CDR2: SGHNT and YYREEE (reference sequence). CDR3 nucleotide sequence: TGTGCCAGCAACGTCGACAGGACAGGGTTTTCCGAGCAGTACTTC. Translation: CASNVDRTGFSEQYF.

This rearrangement joins TRBV2 to TRBJ2-1, with 7 bases fitting TRBD2. The germline gives CDR1 SNHLY, CDR2 FYNNEI. This CDR3 has 19 amino acids. Trimming removed 7 bases from V and 0 bases from J; junction bases left unmatched: 18. The CDR3 protein is CASKREQTLNPSSYNEQFF. CDR3 in DNA: TGTGCCAGCAAGCGGGAACAAACCTTAAATCCTAGCTCCTACAATGAGCAGTTCTTC.

V gene TRBV3-1 (or the pseudogene TRBV3-2) combines with J gene TRBJ2-2, with D tentatively TRBD2 (7 bases). Germline V gene sequence: CDR1 LGHDT, CDR2 YNNKEL (reference sequence). Trimming took 1 base from V and 1 from J, leaving 13 bases between them. This CDR3 has 17 residues. CDR3 in DNA: TGTGCCAGCAGCCAAGTGGGGGGGCCGGAGAACACCGGGGAGCTGTTTTTT. Translating gives CASSQVGGPENTGELFF.